This T cell receptor beta chain was captured in a study of OX40 agonist ivuxolimab in advanced cancers. Overall study context: Participants could have had prior anti-PD-1, anti-PD-L1 or anti-CTLA-4 therapy, and roughly 40% had some. Study results and caveats: There was clonal expansion of CD4+ and CD8+ blood T cells by week 6 at 0.1 to 3.0 mg/kg. Partial responders at 0.1-3.0 mg/kg had among the lowest clonal expansion.

Concerning this clone itself: Its antigen remains unknown.

TCRdb's copy holds only in-frame clones and misses some; the assay was immunoSEQ multiplex PCR. The sample lists about 82,000 clones; less than 90% were seen once. The sequence came from an adult with an advanced solid tumor such as melanoma, head and neck, liver or kidney cancer. Sequencing used CD4+ or CD8+ T cells sorted from blood, obtained in a trial of the OX40 agonist ivuxolimab.

The CDR3 nucleotides are TGTGCCAGCAGCGCAAATCCCCGGGTAAACTATGGCTACACCTTC. It yields the protein CASSANPRVNYGYTF. The chain carries TRBV5-4 and TRBJ1-2; D gene ambiguous. Germline V gene data show CDR1 as SGHNT and CDR2 as YYREEE (reference sequence). Trimming cost V 4 bases and J 2 bases, with 15 bases left between them. This CDR3 is built from 15 residues. The full variable domain, rest sourced from reference TRBV5-4 and TRBJ1-2, is ETGVTQSPTHLIKTRGQQVTLRCSSQSGHNTVSWYQQALGQGPQFIFQYYREEENGRGNFPPRFSGLQFPNYSSELNVNALELDDSALYLCASSANPRVNYGYTFGSGTRLTVV.